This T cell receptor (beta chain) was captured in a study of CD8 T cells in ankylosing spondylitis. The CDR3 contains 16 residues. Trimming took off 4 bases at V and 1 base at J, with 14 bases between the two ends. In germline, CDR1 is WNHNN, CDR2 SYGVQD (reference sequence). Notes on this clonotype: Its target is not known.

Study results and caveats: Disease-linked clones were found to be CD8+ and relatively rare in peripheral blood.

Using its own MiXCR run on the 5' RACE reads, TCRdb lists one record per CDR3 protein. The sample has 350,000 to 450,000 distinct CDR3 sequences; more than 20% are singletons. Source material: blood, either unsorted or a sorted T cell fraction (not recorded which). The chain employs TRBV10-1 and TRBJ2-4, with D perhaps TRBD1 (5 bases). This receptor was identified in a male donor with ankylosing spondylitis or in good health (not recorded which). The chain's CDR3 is CASSGQSQLAKNIQYF. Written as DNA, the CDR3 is TGCGCCAGCAGTGGACAGAGTCAGTTGGCCAAAAACATTCAGTACTTC.